Listed below are T cell receptor beta chains from one sample, sequenced in a study of blood T cell repertoires in COVID-19. Measured with immunoSEQ multiplex PCR; TCRdb has only the in-frame clones, and not every one. The repertoire includes around 31,000 clones, around 87% of them detected once, and about 17% sits in the top ten. The material sequenced was peripheral blood. Source of these receptors: a man older than 75 with acute or convalescent COVID-19. CDR3s include the opening cysteine and the closing phenylalanine or tryptophan. D genes are given only for firm matches. Expanded clones are given a class, and other clones once, few, many or no size at all.

D,J,V,size,DNA,CDR3
TRBD2,TRBJ2-5,TRBV19,NA,TGTGCCAGTAGAGGGCTAGCGGGGGGGACCCAGTACTTC,CASRGLAGGTQYF
NA,TRBJ2-2,TRBV3-1/TRBV3-2,NA,TGTGCCAGCAGCCACACGGCCGGGGAGCTGTTTTTT,CASSHTAGELFF
NA,TRBJ1-2,TRBV9,NA,TGTGCCAGCAGCGTTCTTGGCAGGGCAGGGGATGGCTACACCTTC,CASSVLGRAGDGYTF
TRBD1,TRBJ1-1,TRBV30,NA,TGTGCCTGGAGTGTACGTATGGGACAGGGGAACACTGAAGCTTTCTTT,CAWSVRMGQGNTEAFF
NA,TRBJ2-5,TRBV7-6,NA,TGTGCCAGCAGCTTTGGCCTCGGAGGCTTCCAAGAGACCCAGTACTTC,CASSFGLGGFQETQYF
TRBD1,TRBJ2-7,TRBV28,few,TGTGCCAGCAGTCCAACGGACAGGCCGAGAGGCTACGAGCAGTACTTC,CASSPTDRPRGYEQYF
NA,TRBJ1-2,TRBV5-1,once,TGCGCCAGCAGCTTGGAAGCAGGGCCTATGGGGGGCTACACCTTC,CASSLEAGPMGGYTF
NA,TRBJ1-2,TRBV3-1/TRBV3-2,NA,TGTGCCAGCAGCCCCCCACAGTGGACTAACTATGGCTACACCTTC,CASSPPQWTNYGYTF
TRBD1,TRBJ1-1,TRBV29-1,NA,TGCAGCGTTAACCCGACAGGGATAAACACTGAAGCTTTCTTT,CSVNPTGINTEAFF
NA,TRBJ1-1,TRBV11-2,NA,TGTGCCAGCAGCTTAGATCGGGTAGGAACTGAAGCTTTCTTT,CASSLDRVGTEAFF
NA,TRBJ2-7,TRBV5-1,once,TGCGCCAGCAGCTTAGGCGGGACTGACCCTACCGAGCAGTACTTC,CASSLGGTDPTEQYF
NA,TRBJ1-1,TRBV10-2,NA,TGCGCCAGCAGTGGCCCAGACAGACGTGAAGCTTTCTTT,CASSGPDRREAFF
NA,TRBJ1-5,TRBV29-1,NA,TGCAGCGCCGAGGGGGGGCCGGGGCAGCCCCAGCATTTT,CSAEGGPGQPQHF
NA,TRBJ1-1,TRBV12-3/TRBV12-4,NA,TGTGCCAGCAGTGACCCAGGGACTGAAGCTTTCTTT,CASSDPGTEAFF
TRBD1,TRBJ1-1,TRBV19,NA,TGTGCCAGTACCCGGACAGGGGGGGACACTGAAGCTTTCTTT,CASTRTGGDTEAFF
TRBD1,TRBJ1-5,TRBV19,NA,TGTGCCAGTAGTTACGGACAGGGCAGACAGCCCCAGCATTTT,CASSYGQGRQPQHF
TRBD2,TRBJ2-7,TRBV2,NA,TGTGCCAGCAGTCAGGGGCTAGCGGGGGCTTGGCAGTACTTC,CASSQGLAGAWQYF
NA,TRBJ1-1,TRBV19,NA,TGTGCCAGTAGTATAGATCTTGGCAAGATGAACACTGAAGCTTTCTTT,CASSIDLGKMNTEAFF
NA,TRBJ1-5,TRBV19,NA,TGTGCCAGTAGTATGGAGGGCCTGCCGCTGCGTAGTCTGCATTTT,CASSMEGLPLRSLHF
TRBD2,TRBJ2-3,TRBV6-5,NA,TGTGCCAGCAGGGTAGCGGGGTCCACAGATACGCAGTATTTT,CASRVAGSTDTQYF
NA,TRBJ1-6,TRBV3-1/TRBV3-2,few,TGTGCCAGCAGCAGAGATGGGAGCGGCGGTTCACCCCTCCACTTT,CASSRDGSGGSPLHF
NA,TRBJ2-7,TRBV11-2,NA,TGTGCCAGCCTCGGGGGTGGACTCGAGCAGTACTTC,CASLGGGLEQYF
TRBD1,TRBJ1-5,TRBV5-6,NA,TGTGCCAGCAGCTTGGTGGGACAGGGGCCCAATCAGCCCCAGCATTTT,CASSLVGQGPNQPQHF